This record concerns one T cell receptor (beta chain) sequence. Assay: immunoSEQ multiplex PCR; the TCRdb copy retains only in-frame clones and omits some. The sample holds over 95,000 clones, approximately 91% seen once. J lost 3 bases, V lost 3 bases, and 4 bases had no gene match. CDR1 is MDHEN, CDR2 SYDVKM, per germline. This CDR3 has 14 amino acids. This entry comes from a study of T cell responses to AZD1222 COVID-19 vaccine. The rearrangement uses TRBV28 and TRBJ1-2; 7 nucleotides align to TRBD1. Specimen: peripheral blood, collected 28 days after the second AZD1222 dose. The receptor's source is an adult who received the AZD1222 COVID-19 vaccine. CDR3 DNA sequence: TGTGCCAGCAGTTTTCAGGGGGGGGACTATGGCTACACCTTC. It encodes CASSFQGGDYGYTF.